The clone carrying this T cell receptor beta chain came up a few times. What it binds is unknown. This entry belongs to a study of beta chain features in type 1 diabetes. The study reverse transcribed the entire isolated RNA, so it sequenced expressed TCRB transcripts. Libraries were prepared by immunoSEQ multiplex PCR; TCRdb keeps only in-frame clonotypes and omits some of them. Of some 120,000 clones in the sample, around 15% were seen once. Study-wide findings and caveats: TCRB CDR3s were moderately but significantly shorter in Type 1 diabetes patients in all four CD4+ subsets.

The sequencing sample was made of central memory CD4+ T cells from blood. The receptor was isolated from a man younger than 30 with type 1 diabetes.

The CDR3 coding sequence is TGTGCCTGGGTTCGGGTGGCTTTCTTT. Protein: CAWVRVAFF. This chain uses TRBV30 with TRBJ1-1; D is unclear. Trimming left V 5 bases short and J 11 bases short, with 9 bases between. The CDR3 length is 9 residues. Germline V gives CDR1 GTSNPN, CDR2 SVGIG (reference sequence).